This TCR beta chain originates from a study of post-analysis software for immune sequencing data (dated by TCRdb to between 2014 and 2016). Turning to the overall study: The recorded disease courses included relapsing-remitting, secondary progressive and progressive-relapsing multiple sclerosis, and some patients had no subtype annotation. The multiple sclerosis patient repertoires were compared with more than 9 previously published healthy control repertoires from donors aged roughly 6 to 25 years. A subset of samples was prepared in parallel using single-end sample barcoding, then pooled and co-amplified after Illumina adapter ligation.

To demonstrate the VDJtools post-analysis software, the study profiled TCR beta repertoires from the peripheral blood of 10 to 15 young patients with multiple sclerosis. The multiple sclerosis patients were children and adolescents between roughly 6 and 16 years of age. For this clonotype: This receptor's antigen is unknown. The junction departs from the called germline gene at one end, perhaps through a read error.

Results and caveats for the whole study, not just this receptor: The control group was slightly older than the multiple sclerosis patient group. Normalized Chao1 diversity was significantly lower in multiple sclerosis patients than controls, suggesting substantial peripheral T-cell clonal expansion. Direct clustering with F measure showed strong co-clustering of samples prepared in the same batch, prompting a batch-effect correction. Four to six TRBV segments, including TRBV5-6, TRBV5-1 and TRBV20-1, were significantly more frequent in patients than controls.

The CDR3, cysteine through phenylalanine, is 13 amino acids long. Of the read, only the CDR3 DNA is kept; its 39 bases are in frame from base 1. Taken from the germline V gene (reference sequence), the CDR1 and CDR2 loops are SSHAT and FNYEAQ. The library was obtained by PCR. TCRdb names Illumina HiSeq 2500 as the instrument used. Unique molecular identifiers were incorporated into TCR beta cDNA libraries to reduce PCR and sequencing biases. Every 1 to 10 million input T cells yielded about 500,000 cDNA molecules, meaning each molecule approximated one T cell. The same protocol used for the earlier healthy control dataset was applied to prepare and sequence the patient libraries. Samples belonging to the same batch were prepared together, multiplexed and sequenced on a shared HiSeq lane. The authors' pipeline ran thus. MIGEC was used to process the raw barcoded reads, and molecular identifier groups with only a single read were discarded before consensus assembly and CDR3 extraction. Clonotype tables were post-analysed with VDJtools, and diversity was normalized by down-sampling all datasets to the smallest sample size. Repertoire overlap clustering matched CDR3 amino acid but not nucleotide sequences to correct batch-related cross-sample contamination. TCRdb reprocessed the public reads (quality trimming at Q25 with fastp, clone calling with MiXCR) and kept in-frame beta chains. A single entry per CDR3 protein holds the most common genes and DNA from its merged rows. Clone size and V and J calls follow TCRdb, not the original study. This sample has about 810,000 distinct CDR3 sequences in its table, and around 53% of those were observed once. Around 4.5% of the sample rests with the top ten.

The sequence was collected from a girl between 5 and 17 years old with multiple sclerosis. The sequencing sample was made of blood. The chain uses TRBV7-7 and TRBJ2-1; the best D guess is TRBD1, with 5 bases matching. The CDR3 protein sequence reads: CASSLDSLDEQFF. The DNA sequence is as follows: TGTGCTAGCAGCTTAGACAGTCTAGATGAGCAGTTCTTC.